The next 14 T cell receptor beta chains were all read from a single sample in a study of cytomegalovirus exposure and HLA in healthy donors. Primers for the PCR totalled 60 Vbeta and 13 Jbeta. Only in-frame clones appear in the TCRdb table, and some are missing; sequencing was by immunoSEQ multiplex PCR. This table holds approximately 88,000 clones, over 60% found once. The specimen sequenced was PBMCs. These receptors were taken from a man under 40 in good health and CMV-seronegative.

This chain joins TRBV7-2 and TRBJ2-3; TRBD2 might be the D (7 bases). The CDR3 contains 15 residues. Trimming cost V 1 base and J 5 bases, with 13 bases left between them. Per germline, CDR1 SGHTA and CDR2 FQGNSA. CDR3 DNA: TGTGCCAGCAGCTTAGTTGCGGGGGCAAGAGATACGCAGTATTTT. It is translated as CASSLVAGARDTQYF.

V usage is TRBV18 and J usage is TRBJ2-5; the D gene is possibly TRBD2 (5 bases). The V end lost 3 bases, the J end lost 3 bases, and 8 bases lay between the germline ends. Germline V gene lookup returns CDR1 KGHSH and CDR2 LQKENI. The CDR3 totals 13 residues. CDR3 DNA: TGTGCCAGCTCACCCGTTAGCGAAGAGACCCAGTACTTC. It codes for CASSPVSEETQYF. Full variable domain (rest looked up from reference TRBV18 and TRBJ2-5): NAGVMQNPRHLVRRRGQEARLRCSPMKGHSHVYWYRQLPEEGLKFMVYLQKENIIDESGMPKERFSAEFPKEGPSILRIQQVVRGDSAAYFCASSPVSEETQYFGPGTRLLVL.

This chain links TRBV30 with TRBJ1-1; no clear D gene. Germline CDR1 and CDR2: GTSNPN and SVGIG (reference sequence). The V and J ends lost 0 bases and 4 bases respectively, with 9 bases between them. The CDR3 totals 13 residues. The CDR3 here is CAWSVQSVTEAFF. The CDR3 DNA is TGTGCCTGGAGTGTACAGAGTGTCACTGAAGCTTTCTTT.

This clone was recorded a few times. The rearrangement joins TRBV2 to TRBJ2-1; 10 bases are shared with TRBD2. V lost 10 bases, J lost 4 bases, and 10 bases stayed unmatched. The germline CDR1 and CDR2 sequences are SNHLY and FYNNEI. The CDR3 extends over 15 amino acids. This chain's CDR3 is CATARGTSDYNEQFF. The CDR3 coding sequence is TGTGCCACCGCCCGTGGGACTAGCGATTACAATGAGCAGTTCTTC.

This clone has more than one count but fewer than ten. The gene calls are TRBV7-9 and TRBJ1-5, with D perhaps matching TRBD1 (6 bases). CDR3 size: 15 residues. Germline values: CDR1 SEHNR, CDR2 FQNEAQ (reference sequence). V was trimmed by 5 bases and J by 6 bases, leaving 17 bases between them. CDR3: CASSPGQSEGQPQHF. The DNA of the CDR3 is TGTGCCAGCAGCCCTGGACAGTCGGAAGGTCAGCCCCAGCATTTT.

The V gene is TRBV13, the J gene TRBJ2-1; 9 bases line up with TRBD2. The germline CDR1 and CDR2 sequences are PRHDT and FYEKMQ (reference sequence). Trimming cost V 0 bases and J 0 bases; bases outside gene matches: 3. This CDR3 comprises 17 residues. DNA for the CDR3: TGTGCCAGCAGCTTAGGCGGCGGGGGGGCCTCCTACAATGAGCAGTTCTTC. It is translated as CASSLGGGGASYNEQFF.

The CDR3 loop reads CAWSGPQGGRSPLHF. As DNA, the CDR3 is TGTGCCTGGAGTGGGCCACAGGGGGGTCGGTCACCCCTCCACTTT. The V and J genes are TRBV30 and TRBJ1-6, with 8 nucleotides matching TRBD1. Germline assignment: CDR1 GTSNPN and CDR2 SVGIG (reference sequence). Unmatched junction bases numbered 9, after V lost 1 base and J lost 10 bases. The CDR3 spans 15 residues.

The chain is built from TRBV10-2 and TRBJ2-5; D is perhaps TRBD1 (6 bases). The J call may not be correct, given that the DNA end is closer to TRBJ2-7. This CDR3 spans 12 amino acids. From germline, CDR1 is WSHSY and CDR2 SAAADI. The CDR3 DNA sequence: TGCGCCAGCAGAGCAGGGGCCTACGAGCAGTACTTC. It is translated as CASRAGAYEQYF.

This chain connects TRBV9 to TRBJ2-5; the match to TRBD1 covers 9 bases. With V trimmed by 1 base and J by 5 bases, 6 bases remained unmatched. The germline CDR1 and CDR2 sequences are SGDLS and YYNGEE. The CDR3 sequence is 15 residues long. Written as DNA, the CDR3 is TGTGCCAGCAGCGTAAGAACAGGGGGCGAGGAGACCCAGTACTTC. Protein product: CASSVRTGGEETQYF.

This clone was seen a single time. The chain combines TRBV4-2 with TRBJ2-2; 9 bases are a match to TRBD1. V trimming: 1 base; J trimming: 4 bases; junction bases outside the gene matches: 13. The CDR3 runs 19 residues. The germline gives CDR1 LGHNA, CDR2 YNFKEQ. The CDR3 loop reads CASSQARQGVGSGTGELFF. CDR3 nucleotide sequence: TGTGCCAGCAGCCAAGCGAGACAGGGGGTGGGGAGTGGCACCGGGGAGCTGTTTTTT.

The rearrangement links TRBV5-6 to TRBJ2-3; TRBD1 matches at 12 bases. The germline V gene encodes CDR1 SGHDT and CDR2 YYEEEE. This CDR3 has 16 residues. Trimming took 4 bases from V and 5 from J; bases not matched to a gene: 8. CDR3 protein: CASSPGTGGFEDTQYF. CDR3 DNA sequence: TGTGCCAGCAGCCCTGGGACAGGGGGCTTCGAAGATACGCAGTATTTT.

This clone was counted between two and nine times. V usage is TRBV27 and J usage is TRBJ2-2; a possible D gene is TRBD1 (7 bases). There are 14 residues in the CDR3. From germline, CDR1 is MNHEY and CDR2 SMNVEV (reference sequence). V lost 5 bases and J 7 bases, leaving 14 bases between the germline ends. CDR3 nucleotides: TGTGCCAGCAGTACCCCAGGGGGAGGCGGGGAGCTGTTTTTT. Amino acid sequence: CASSTPGGGGELFF.

The chain recombines TRBV6-5 with TRBJ1-5; 8 bases align to TRBD1. CDR3 length equals 13 residues. Germline V gives CDR1 MNHEY, CDR2 SVGAGI. V trimming: 4 bases; J trimming: 5 bases; junction bases outside the gene matches: 1. Written as DNA, the CDR3 is TGTGCCAGCAGTTGGACAGGGTATCAGCCCCAGCATTTT. As protein: CASSWTGYQPQHF.

V and J are TRBV11-2 and TRBJ1-2, with 7 nucleotides matching TRBD1. CDR1 is SGHAT and CDR2 is FQNNGV in the germline V gene. V shed 6 bases and J 7 bases; nucleotides not matched to a gene: 8. This CDR3 comprises 13 residues. The CDR3 DNA follows: TGTGCCAGCAGGAGACAGGGTCTAAGTGGCTACACCTTC. It translates to CASRRQGLSGYTF.